This T cell receptor beta chain was retrieved from a study of blood T cells in healthy people across ages. As concerns this clonotype: Its antigen is undetermined.

Alongside a J-beta primer mix, a sample-barcoded 5' primer served in a second PCR lasting roughly 7 to 11 cycles. MiXCR, applied by TCRdb to the 5' RACE reads, yields one record per CDR3 protein. The data show hundreds of thousands of distinct CDR3 sequences, over 25% seen once. Study results and caveats: Roughly linear declines in TCR beta diversity per million T cells occurred with age. Estimates of diversity drawn from one million T cells were considered underestimates.

Healthy Caucasian individuals from Russia aged about 6 to 90 served as donors. Each individual donor underwent a draw of approximately 10 milliliters of peripheral blood. Germline CDR1 and CDR2: SGHTA and FQGNSA. Trimming took 4 bases from V and 7 from J; bases not matched to a gene: 4. The CDR3 contains 15 residues. In addition, the sample was reused for a study of T cells of mothers and their children.

The clonotype comes from a boy younger than 10 in good health. The sequenced sample was blood. The rearrangement uses TRBV7-2 and TRBJ2-1, with 13 bases lining up with TRBD2. CDR3 nucleotide sequence: TGTGCCAGCAGCTGGACTAGCGGGGGTACAAATGAGCAGTTCTTC. This encodes CASSWTSGGTNEQFF.